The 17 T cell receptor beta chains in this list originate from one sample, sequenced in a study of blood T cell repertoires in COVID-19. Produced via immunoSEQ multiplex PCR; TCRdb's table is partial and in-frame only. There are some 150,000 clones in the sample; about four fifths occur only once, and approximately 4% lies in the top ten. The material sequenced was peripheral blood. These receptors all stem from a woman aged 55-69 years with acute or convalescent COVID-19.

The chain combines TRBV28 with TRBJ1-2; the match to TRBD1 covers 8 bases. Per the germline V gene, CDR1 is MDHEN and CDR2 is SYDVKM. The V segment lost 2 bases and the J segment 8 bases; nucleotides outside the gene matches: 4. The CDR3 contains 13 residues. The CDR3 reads CASSLRQGRGYTF. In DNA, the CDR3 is TGTGCCAGCAGTTTAAGACAGGGGAGAGGCTACACCTTC.

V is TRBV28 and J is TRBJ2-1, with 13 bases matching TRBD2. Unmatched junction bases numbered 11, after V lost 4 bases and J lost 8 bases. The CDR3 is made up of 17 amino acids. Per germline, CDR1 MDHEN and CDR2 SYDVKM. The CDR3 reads CASSSPRRTSGRDEQFF. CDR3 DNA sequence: TGTGCCAGCAGTTCCCCTAGGAGGACTAGCGGGAGAGATGAGCAGTTCTTC.

The CDR3 loop is CASSQTAGGQQYF. CDR3 DNA: TGTGCCAGCAGCCAAACAGCGGGAGGGCAGCAGTACTTC. The chain couples TRBV3-1 (or the pseudogene TRBV3-2) to TRBJ2-7; 10 positions match TRBD2. With V trimmed by 2 bases and J by 8 bases, 3 bases remained unmatched. CDR3 length: 13 amino acids. Germline CDR1 LGHDT, CDR2 YNNKEL (reference sequence).

This CDR3 is CASSLGPHRDRVVHEQFF. CDR3 nucleotide sequence: TGTGCCAGCAGCTTGGGTCCTCACCGGGACAGGGTCGTACATGAGCAGTTCTTC. This chain uses TRBV5-4 with TRBJ2-1, with 9 nucleotides matching TRBD1. The ends lost 0 bases at V and 8 bases at J; junction bases unmatched: 15. Germline assignment: CDR1 SGHNT and CDR2 YYREEE (reference sequence). The CDR3 length is 18 residues.

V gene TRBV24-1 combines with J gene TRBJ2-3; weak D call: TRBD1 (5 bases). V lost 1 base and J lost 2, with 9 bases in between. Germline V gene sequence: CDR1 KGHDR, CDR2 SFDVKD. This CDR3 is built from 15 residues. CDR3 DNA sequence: TGTGCCACCAGTGATTTCAGGGCGCACACAGATACGCAGTATTTT. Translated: CATSDFRAHTDTQYF.

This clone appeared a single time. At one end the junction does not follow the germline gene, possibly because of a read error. The chain's CDR3 is CASSPLEGDNGQFF. CDR3 DNA sequence: TGTGCCAGCAGCCCCCTTGAGGGAGACAATGGGCAGTTCTTC. The chain links TRBV5-8 to TRBJ2-1; D is possibly TRBD2 (5 bases). Per the germline V gene, CDR1 is SGHTS and CDR2 is YDEGEE. The CDR3 runs 14 residues.

The CDR3 spells CASSPGIAQYF. CDR3 in DNA: TGTGCCAGCAGTCCCGGTATCGCGCAGTATTTT. The V gene is TRBV12-3 or TRBV12-4, the J gene TRBJ2-3; no reliable D call. The CDR3 is made up of 11 amino acids. V was trimmed by 5 bases and J by 10 bases, leaving 10 bases between them.

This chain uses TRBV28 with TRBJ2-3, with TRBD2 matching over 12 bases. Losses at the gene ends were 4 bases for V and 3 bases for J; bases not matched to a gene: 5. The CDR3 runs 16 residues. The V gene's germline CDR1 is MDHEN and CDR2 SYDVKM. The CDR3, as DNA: TGTGCCAGCAGTTCTAGCGGGAGGGTAACGACAGATACGCAGTATTTT. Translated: CASSSSGRVTTDTQYF. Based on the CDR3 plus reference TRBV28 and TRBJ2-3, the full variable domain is DVKVTQSSRYLVKRTGEKVFLECVQDMDHENMFWYRQDPGLGLRLIYFSYDVKMKEKGDIPEGYSVSREKKERFSLILESASTNQTSMYLCASSSSGRVTTDTQYFGPGTRLTVL.

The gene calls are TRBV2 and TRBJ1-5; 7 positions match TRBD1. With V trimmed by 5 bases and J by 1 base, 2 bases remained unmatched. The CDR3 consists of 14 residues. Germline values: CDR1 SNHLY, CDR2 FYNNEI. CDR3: CASSWGQSNQPQHF. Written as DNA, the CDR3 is TGTGCCAGCAGTTGGGGACAGAGCAATCAGCCCCAGCATTTT.

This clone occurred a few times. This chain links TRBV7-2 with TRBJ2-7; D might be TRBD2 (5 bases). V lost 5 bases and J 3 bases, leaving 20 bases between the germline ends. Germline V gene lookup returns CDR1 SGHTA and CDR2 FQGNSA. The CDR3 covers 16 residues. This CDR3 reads CASSPDYSRTLYEQYF. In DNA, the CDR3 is TGTGCCAGCAGCCCCGACTACTCAAGGACCCTCTACGAGCAGTACTTC.

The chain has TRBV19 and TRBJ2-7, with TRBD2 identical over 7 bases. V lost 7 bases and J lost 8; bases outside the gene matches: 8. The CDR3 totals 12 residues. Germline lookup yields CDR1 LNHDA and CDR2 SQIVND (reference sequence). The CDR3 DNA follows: TGTGCCAGTATGGGAGGGAACGGGCAGCAGTACTTC. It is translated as CASMGGNGQQYF. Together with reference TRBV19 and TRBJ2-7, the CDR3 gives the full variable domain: DGGITQSPKYLFRKEGQNVTLSCEQNLNHDAMYWYRQDPGQGLRLIYYSQIVNDFQKGDIAEGYSVSREKKESFPLTVTSAQKNPTAFYLCASMGGNGQQYFGPGTRLTVT.

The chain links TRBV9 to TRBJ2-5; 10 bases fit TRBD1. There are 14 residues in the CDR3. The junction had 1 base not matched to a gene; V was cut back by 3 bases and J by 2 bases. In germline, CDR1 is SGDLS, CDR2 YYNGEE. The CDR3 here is CASSEDRGQETQYF. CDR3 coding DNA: TGTGCCAGCAGCGAGGACAGGGGGCAAGAGACCCAGTACTTC.

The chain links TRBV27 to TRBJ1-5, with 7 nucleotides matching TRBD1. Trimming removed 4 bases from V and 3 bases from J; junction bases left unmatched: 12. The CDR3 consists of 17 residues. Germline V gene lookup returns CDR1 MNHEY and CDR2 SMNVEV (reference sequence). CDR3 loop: CASSSATGWDDNQPQHF. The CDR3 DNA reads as TGTGCCAGCAGTTCCGCGACAGGGTGGGATGACAATCAGCCCCAGCATTTT.

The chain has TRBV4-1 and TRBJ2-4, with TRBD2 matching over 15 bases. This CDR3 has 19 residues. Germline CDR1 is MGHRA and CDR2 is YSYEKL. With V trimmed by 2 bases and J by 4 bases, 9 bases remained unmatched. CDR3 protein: CASSQPGLAGGGGKNIQYF. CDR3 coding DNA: TGCGCCAGCAGCCAACCGGGACTAGCGGGAGGAGGGGGGAAAAACATTCAGTACTTC.

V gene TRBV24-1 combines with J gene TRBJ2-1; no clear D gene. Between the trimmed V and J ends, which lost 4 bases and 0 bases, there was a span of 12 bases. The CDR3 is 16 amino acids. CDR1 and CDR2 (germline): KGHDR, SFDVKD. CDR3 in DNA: TGTGCCACCAGTGACACAGTACCGAGCTCCTACAATGAGCAGTTCTTC. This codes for CATSDTVPSSYNEQFF.

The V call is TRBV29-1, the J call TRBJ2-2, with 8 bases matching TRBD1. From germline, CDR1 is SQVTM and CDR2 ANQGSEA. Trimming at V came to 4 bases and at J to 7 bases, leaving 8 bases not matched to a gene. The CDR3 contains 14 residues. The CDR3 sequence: CSVGFRGLGGELFF. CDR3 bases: TGCAGCGTTGGGTTCAGGGGGCTAGGCGGGGAGCTGTTTTTT.

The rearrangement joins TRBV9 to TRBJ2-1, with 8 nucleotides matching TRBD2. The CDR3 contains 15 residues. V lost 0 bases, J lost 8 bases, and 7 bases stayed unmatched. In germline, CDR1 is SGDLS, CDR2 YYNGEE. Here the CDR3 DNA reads TGTGCCAGCAGCGTAGGACTAGCGTCTGGCTATGAGCAGTTCTTC. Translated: CASSVGLASGYEQFF.